The entry below gives a single TCR beta chain sequence along with its context. The antigen is not known. Assay: immunoSEQ multiplex PCR; the TCRdb copy retains only in-frame clones and omits some. The sample contains 2 million to 2.5 million clones, approximately 94% of which appear only once. The germline V gene has CDR1 MNHNS and CDR2 SASEGT. V was shortened by 7 bases and J by 6 bases, with 18 bases between the two germline ends. This CDR3 has 14 residues. This sample is part of a study of shared clonotypes between healthy human individuals. Study-wide results and limits: Compared with memory subsets, naive subsets generally had larger estimated richness.

Sequencing used naive CD4+ T cells sorted from blood. As to subset: CD45RA+ positively selected. V and J are TRBV6-1 and TRBJ1-2; D might be TRBD1 (6 bases). The source of this sequence is a man younger than 30 in good health. CDR3 residues: CASTKTGARDGYTF. CDR3 DNA sequence: TGTGCCAGCACCAAAACGGGGGCACGGGATGGCTACACCTTC.